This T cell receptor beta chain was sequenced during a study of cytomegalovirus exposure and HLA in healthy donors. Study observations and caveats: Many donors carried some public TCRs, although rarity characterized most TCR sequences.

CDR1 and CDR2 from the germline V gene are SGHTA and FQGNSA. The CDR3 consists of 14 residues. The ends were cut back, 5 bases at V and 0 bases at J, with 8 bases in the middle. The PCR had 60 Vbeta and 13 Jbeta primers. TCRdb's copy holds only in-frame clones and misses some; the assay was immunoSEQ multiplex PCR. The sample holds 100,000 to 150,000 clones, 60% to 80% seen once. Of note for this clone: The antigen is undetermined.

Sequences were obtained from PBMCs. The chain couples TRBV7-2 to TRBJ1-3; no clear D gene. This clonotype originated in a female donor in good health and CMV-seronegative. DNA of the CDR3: TGTGCCAGCAGCCAGCGGCACTCTGGAAACACCATATATTTT. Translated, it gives CASSQRHSGNTIYF.